This T cell receptor (beta chain) was documented in a study of OX40 agonist ivuxolimab in advanced cancers. J was trimmed by 9 bases and V by 4 bases; bases with no gene match: 12. The CDR3 is made up of 14 amino acids. Germline assignment: CDR1 LNHDA and CDR2 SQIVND (reference sequence). TCRdb's table, derived via immunoSEQ multiplex PCR, lists solely in-frame clones and lacks some. The sample has about 77,000 clones; approximately 83% are singletons. Specimen: CD4+ or CD8+ T cells sorted from blood, collected in a trial of the OX40 agonist ivuxolimab. This receptor was taken from an adult with an advanced solid tumor such as melanoma, head and neck, liver or kidney cancer. This rearrangement joins TRBV19 to TRBJ2-7, with 7 bases identical to TRBD1. The CDR3: CASSNTGVAVGQYF. CDR3 nucleotides: TGTGCCAGTAGTAACACAGGGGTAGCTGTCGGGCAGTACTTC.